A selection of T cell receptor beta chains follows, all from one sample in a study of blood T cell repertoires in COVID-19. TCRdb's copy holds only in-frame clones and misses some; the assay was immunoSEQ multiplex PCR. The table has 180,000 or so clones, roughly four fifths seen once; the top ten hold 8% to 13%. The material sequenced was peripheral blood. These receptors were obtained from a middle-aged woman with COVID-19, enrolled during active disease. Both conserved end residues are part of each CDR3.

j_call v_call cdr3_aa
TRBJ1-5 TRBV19 CASLEGAGLLQPQHF
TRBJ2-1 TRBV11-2 CASSLGEGQFF
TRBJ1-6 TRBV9 CASSVEAGTGVRSPLHF
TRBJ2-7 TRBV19 CASSTTGVVYEQYF
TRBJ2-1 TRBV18 CASSPSGVLYNEQFF
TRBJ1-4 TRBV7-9 CASSPQGSKNEKLFF
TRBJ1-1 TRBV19 CASSIGTGGKLDAFF
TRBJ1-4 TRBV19 CASSIVGRVEKLFF
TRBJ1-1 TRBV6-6 CASSPGTENTEAFF
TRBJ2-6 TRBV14 CASSQDMGANVLTF
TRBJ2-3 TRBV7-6 CASSLGAGGLNTQYF
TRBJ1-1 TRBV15 CATSRVRTPNTEAFF
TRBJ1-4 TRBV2 CASTRDSPNEKLFF
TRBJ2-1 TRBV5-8 CASSLGSGNFNYNEQFF
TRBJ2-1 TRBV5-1 CASSWSGSYNEQFF
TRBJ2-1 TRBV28 CASRSGTNEQFF
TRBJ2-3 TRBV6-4 CASSEVSGGPDTQYF
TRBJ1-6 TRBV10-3 CAISGQSNSPLHF
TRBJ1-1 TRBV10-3 CAIRDRTAEAFF
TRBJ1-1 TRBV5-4 CASSLGVNTEAFF
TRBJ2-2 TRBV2 CASSDLRAHTGELFF
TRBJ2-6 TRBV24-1 CATSGTGANVLTF
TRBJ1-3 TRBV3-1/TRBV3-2 CASSQGPGNTIYF
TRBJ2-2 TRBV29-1 CSVTNPGTADTGELFF
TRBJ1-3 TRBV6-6 CATREFSGNTIYF
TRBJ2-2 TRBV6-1 CASSDPGLASGELFF
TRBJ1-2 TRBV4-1 CASGTGGYGYTF
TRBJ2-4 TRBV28 CASGLPGQGVAKNIQYF
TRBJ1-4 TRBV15 CATSRVGGDVRLFF
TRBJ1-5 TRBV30 CAWTRGQEQPQHF
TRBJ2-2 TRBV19 CASSGTGLVTGELFF
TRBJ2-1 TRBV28 CASSLVGRKQFF
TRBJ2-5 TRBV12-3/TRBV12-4 CASSLGPTQYF
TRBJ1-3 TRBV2 CASSAPFSGNTIYF
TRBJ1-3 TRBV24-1 CATSEAGAAGNTIYF
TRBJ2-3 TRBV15 CATSRDGGDTDTQYF
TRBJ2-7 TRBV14 CASSQDLGASYEQYF
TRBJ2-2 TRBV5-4 CASSLGTTNTGELFF
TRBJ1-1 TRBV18 CASSPVHLGGGTREAFF
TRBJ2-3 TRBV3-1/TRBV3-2 CASSPNRVGADTQYF